This TCR beta chain was identified during a study of graft-versus-host responses after intestinal transplantation (dated by TCRdb to the early 2020s). With respect to the entire study: The transplants that recipients got were multivisceral, liver-intestinal, or isolated intestinal. After intestinal transplantation, graft-versus-host and host-versus-graft alloreactive T cell clones in the graft, circulation and bone marrow were tracked using bulk TCR-beta CDR3 sequencing. The cohort enrolled under 30 intestinal transplant recipients, one of whom was a retransplant, and a few patients without pretransplant specimens were excluded. Rather than going through the commercial service, samples from a few later patients were sequenced in-house on an Illumina MiSeq and processed with MiXCR. Every recipient was given anti-thymocyte globulin induction, followed by around three years of maintenance tacrolimus and steroids. Donor T cell macrochimerism was defined as a peak of at least 4% donor T cells among recipient peripheral blood mononuclear cells. To identify alloreactive clones, pre-transplant mixed lymphocyte reaction products were sequenced and then compared with unstimulated pre-transplant donor and recipient T cells. General conclusions and limits of the study: The relatively low number and heterogeneity of intestinal transplant patients limited the conclusions. GvH clones were found in recipient bone marrow, and some of the GvH clones appeared earlier in ileal mucosa or blood, which is consistent with an intestinal mucosal origin. Peak levels of circulating GvH clones were associated with declines in HvG clones early after transplant. Patients with donor T cell macrochimerism had high GvH to HvG T cell clonal ratios in their allografts.

The CDR3 measures 16 amino acids from cysteine to phenylalanine. CDR3 DNA only is kept here, 48 bases in frame from base 1. After removal of 1 base from V and 3 bases from J, the junction retains 6 bases not matched to a gene. Based on the germline V gene, the CDR1 and CDR2 sequences are LGHNA and YNFKEQ. The sample's time point label, in plain terms: cells obtained before transplantation from donor or recipient. CD3+CD4+ and CD3+CD8+ populations were FACS-sorted from unstimulated pre-transplant donor and recipient cells taken from spleen or lymph nodes. The library relied on the immunoSEQ multiplex PCR assay. For most patients, genomic DNA was isolated with the Qiagen DNeasy Blood and Tissue Kit and shipped frozen to Adaptive Biotechnologies for TCR sequencing. Adaptive Biotechnologies carried out high-throughput TCR-beta CDR3 sequencing of genomic DNA for most patients. The paper's data handling went like this. Adaptive's ImmunoSEQ software supplied the TCR sequencing data for 15 to 20 patients, while MiXCR and VDJtools were used to process a few other patients. To correct CD4 versus CD8 sorting errors, any sequence found in both subsets at a frequency ratio below 5:1 was removed. CDR3 nucleotide sequences shared between donor and recipient were removed because their origin could not be assigned. To count as alloreactive, a clone needed at least 2-fold expansion over unstimulated cells and a minimum CFSE-low frequency of 0.002% (template counts) or 0.001% (read counts). A clone was considered mappable if detected in the sequenced pre-transplant spleen, lymph node, or MLR CFSE-low populations of the donor or recipient. Cumulative frequency of alloreactive clones was calculated as a percentage of all sequences weighted by copy number. The table was pulled from immuneACCESS by TCRdb, which kept in-frame rearrangements only. Such tables lose some clones; where checked, under half of the loss comes from unresolved V genes, and the rest has no known cause. The DNA was the basis for D and trimming; V, J and clone size are from that table. This sample has 99,000 or so clones in its table, and less than 95% of those were observed once. Together, the top ten hold around 0.067% of the sample.

With respect to this clone: This receptor's antigen is unknown. There are no base qualities to consult, and no much larger clone falls within one base.

Here the chain combines TRBV4-2 and TRBJ2-7, with 10 bases aligning to TRBD2. The sequence was obtained from a human donor who was the organ donor for an intestinal transplant. This material consisted of unstimulated CD8+ T cells sorted from spleen or lymph node cells, taken before transplant. The CDR3 here reads CASSQGPLAGDYEQYF. The nucleotide sequence is given as TGTGCCAGCAGCCAAGGGCCCCTAGCGGGGGACTACGAGCAGTACTTC.